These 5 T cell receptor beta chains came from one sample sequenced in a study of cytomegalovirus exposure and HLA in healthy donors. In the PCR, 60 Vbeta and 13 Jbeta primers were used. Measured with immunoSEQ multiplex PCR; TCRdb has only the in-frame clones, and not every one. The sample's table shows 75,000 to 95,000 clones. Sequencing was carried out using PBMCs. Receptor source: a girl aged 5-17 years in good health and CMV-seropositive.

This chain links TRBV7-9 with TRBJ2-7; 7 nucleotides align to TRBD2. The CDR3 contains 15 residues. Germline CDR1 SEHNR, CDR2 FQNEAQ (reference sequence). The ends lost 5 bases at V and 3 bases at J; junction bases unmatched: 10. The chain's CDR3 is CASSEGTNWDYEQYF. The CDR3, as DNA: TGTGCCAGCAGCGAAGGGACTAATTGGGACTACGAGCAGTACTTC.

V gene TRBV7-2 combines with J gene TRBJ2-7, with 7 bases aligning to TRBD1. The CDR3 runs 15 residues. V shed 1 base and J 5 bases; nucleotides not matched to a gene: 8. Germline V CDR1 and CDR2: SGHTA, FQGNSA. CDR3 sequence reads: CASSLEQGSKDEQYF. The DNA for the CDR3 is TGTGCCAGCAGCTTAGAACAGGGGTCTAAGGACGAGCAGTACTTC.

In DNA, the CDR3 is TGTGCCAGCAGTGAATCCTGGAGGCCTGAAGCTTTCTTT. It codes for CASSESWRPEAFF. V usage is TRBV25-1 and J usage is TRBJ1-1, with D unresolved. Germline assignment: CDR1 MGHDK and CDR2 SYGVNS. Trimming left V 1 base short and J 6 bases short, with 9 bases between. The CDR3 is 13 amino acids.

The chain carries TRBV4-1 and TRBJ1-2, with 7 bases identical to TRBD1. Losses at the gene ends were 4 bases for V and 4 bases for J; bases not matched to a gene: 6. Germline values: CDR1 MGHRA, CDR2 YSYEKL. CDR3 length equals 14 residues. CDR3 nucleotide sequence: TGCGCCAGCAGCCGACCGGGACAGTTCTATGGCTACACCTTC. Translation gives CASSRPGQFYGYTF.

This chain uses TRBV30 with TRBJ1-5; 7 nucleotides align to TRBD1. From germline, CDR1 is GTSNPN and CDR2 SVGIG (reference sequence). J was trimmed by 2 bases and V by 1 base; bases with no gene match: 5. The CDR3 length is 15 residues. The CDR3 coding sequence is TGTGCCTGGAGTGATACAGGGGTCGGCAATCAGCCCCAGCATTTT. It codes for CAWSDTGVGNQPQHF.